This T cell receptor (beta chain) was sequenced in a study of cytomegalovirus exposure and HLA in healthy donors. This clone was seen ten or more times. Produced via immunoSEQ multiplex PCR; TCRdb's table is partial and in-frame only. The sample records just over 65,000 clones, nearly 98% being singletons. This TCR came from a woman under 30 in good health and CMV-seropositive. Sequencing input: PBMCs.

CDR3 region: CSVRGGSSYEQYF. CDR3 nucleotide sequence: TGCAGCGTGAGGGGGGGGAGCTCCTACGAGCAGTACTTC. The chain uses TRBV29-1 and TRBJ2-7, with TRBD2 as a possible D gene (7 bases). This CDR3 has 13 amino acids. With 6 bases removed from V and 0 bases from J, the gap between germline ends came to 12 bases. The V gene's germline CDR1 is SQVTM and CDR2 ANQGSEA.